The 8 T cell receptor beta chains given below trace back to one sample, sequenced in a study of identifying expanded T cells in peripheral blood. TCRdb's table, derived via immunoSEQ multiplex PCR, lists solely in-frame clones and lacks some. Of 95,000 to 100,000 clones in the sample, about 83% are singletons; the top ten hold roughly 17%. Source material: blood. These receptors came from a person aged 18 to 70 in good health.

The chain employs TRBV2 and TRBJ1-4; 9 positions match TRBD1. The CDR3 contains 15 residues. Looked up from germline, CDR1 is SNHLY and CDR2 is FYNNEI. J was trimmed by 8 bases and V by 7 bases; bases with no gene match: 11. The CDR3 sequence: CASIFPGQGIEKLFF. CDR3 nucleotides: TGTGCCAGCATTTTCCCGGGACAGGGTATCGAAAAACTGTTTTTT. The complete variable domain, with remaining parts taken from reference TRBV2 and TRBJ1-4, reads EPEVTQTPSHQVTQMGQEVILRCVPISNHLYFYWYRQILGQKVEFLVSFYNNEISEKSEIFDDQFSVERPDGSNFTLKIRSTKLEDSAMYFCASIFPGQGIEKLFFGSGTQLSVL.

The chain is built from TRBV7-2 and TRBJ2-5, with D unclear. V lost 2 bases and J 2 bases, leaving 9 bases between the germline ends. This CDR3 contains 14 residues. Germline CDR1 is SGHTA and CDR2 is FQGNSA. CDR3: CASSLTQIQETQYF. DNA for the CDR3: TGTGCCAGCAGCTTAACACAGATACAAGAGACCCAGTACTTC.

The chain links TRBV7-2 to TRBJ1-4; tentative D call: TRBD1 (5 bases). Germline V lookup: CDR1 SGHTA, CDR2 FQGNSA. The CDR3 is made up of 15 amino acids. V lost 4 bases to trimming and J lost 8 bases, with 17 bases between them. The DNA for the CDR3 is TGTGCCAGCAGCTCTAGCTGGGGGAGCGAGGAAAAACTGTTTTTT. Translated: CASSSSWGSEEKLFF.

The chain is built from TRBV5-1 and TRBJ1-3, with unresolved D. CDR3 length equals 15 residues. Germline V gene lookup returns CDR1 SGHRS and CDR2 YFSETQ. With 4 bases removed from V and 4 bases from J, the gap between germline ends came to 15 bases. The CDR3, as DNA: TGCGCCAGCAGCGCGGGATCCGGGTCCGGAAACACCATATATTTT. It codes for CASSAGSGSGNTIYF. Full variable domain (outside the CDR3, taken from reference TRBV5-1 and TRBJ1-3): KAGVTQTPRYLIKTRGQQVTLSCSPISGHRSVSWYQQTPGQGLQFLFEYFSETQRNKGNFPGRFSGRQFSNSRSEMNVSTLELGDSALYLCASSAGSGSGNTIYFGEGSWLTVV.

This chain uses TRBV7-2 with TRBJ2-7; possible D gene TRBD2, 6 bases. Germline loops: CDR1 SGHTA, CDR2 FQGNSA. CDR3 length: 14 residues. Trimming took off 6 bases at V and 5 bases at J, with 17 bases between the two ends. The CDR3 sequence: CASSWGGGADEQYF. CDR3 bases: TGTGCCAGCAGTTGGGGCGGCGGGGCGGACGAGCAGTACTTC.

V gene TRBV4-1 combines with J gene TRBJ1-1, with a weak D call TRBD1 (5 bases). Deletions cut 3 bases from V and 1 base from J, with 9 bases between. The CDR3 consists of 14 residues. The germline gives CDR1 MGHRA, CDR2 YSYEKL. CDR3 bases: TGCGCCAGCAGCCAGGACACCCGGAACACTGAAGCTTTCTTT. This codes for CASSQDTRNTEAFF.

J is TRBJ2-3 and V is TRBV5-4, with 8 bases that match TRBD1. V shed 4 bases, J shed 0 bases, and the junction held 4 bases outside the gene matches. Germline V gene lookup returns CDR1 SGHNT and CDR2 YYREEE (reference sequence). The CDR3 extends over 15 amino acids. The CDR3 here is CASSPGQVSTDTQYF. In DNA form, the CDR3 reads TGTGCCAGCAGCCCGGGACAGGTGAGCACAGATACGCAGTATTTT.

This sequence joins TRBV7-2 and TRBJ2-3; D gene unclear. The CDR3 loop spans 14 amino acids. The germline gives CDR1 SGHTA, CDR2 FQGNSA. V gave up 1 base and J gave up 5 bases, with 10 bases separating them. The DNA of the CDR3 is TGTGCCAGCAGCTTAGGGCTAGATATAGATACGCAGTATTTT. It encodes CASSLGLDIDTQYF.